This TCR beta chain emerged from a study of low-dose radiotherapy and immunotherapy resistance in tumors. For the study at large: Cyclophosphamide was given intravenously at 200 mg/m2 every two weeks, and each dose came one day before radiation and immunotherapy.

Germline CDR1 reads SGHRS; CDR2 reads YFSETQ. The CDR3 is 14 residues long. V was pared by 3 bases and J by 3 bases, with 12 bases between. As to time point: after trial treatment. Treatment denoted: LDRT plus nivolumab, ipilimumab, low-dose cyclophosphamide and aspirin (RACIN trial). TRAV- and TRBV-specific primers were used for first-strand cDNA, which covered alpha and beta chains. TCR amplification involved about 20 PCR cycles with a constant-region primer and V-primer adapter. TCRdb reprocessed the reads via MiXCR and lists one record per CDR3 protein. Altogether about 35,000 distinct CDR3 sequences are present, 20% being singletons, with the ten largest covering about a tenth.

The receptor comes from a female donor with ovarian cancer. The material sequenced was PBMCs, taken after low-dose radiotherapy plus immunotherapy. V is TRBV5-1 and J is TRBJ1-1; D might be TRBD1 (6 bases). CDR3 in amino acids: CASSSRGADTEAFF. DNA of the CDR3: TGCGCCAGCAGCTCCCGGGGGGCGGACACTGAAGCTTTCTTT.